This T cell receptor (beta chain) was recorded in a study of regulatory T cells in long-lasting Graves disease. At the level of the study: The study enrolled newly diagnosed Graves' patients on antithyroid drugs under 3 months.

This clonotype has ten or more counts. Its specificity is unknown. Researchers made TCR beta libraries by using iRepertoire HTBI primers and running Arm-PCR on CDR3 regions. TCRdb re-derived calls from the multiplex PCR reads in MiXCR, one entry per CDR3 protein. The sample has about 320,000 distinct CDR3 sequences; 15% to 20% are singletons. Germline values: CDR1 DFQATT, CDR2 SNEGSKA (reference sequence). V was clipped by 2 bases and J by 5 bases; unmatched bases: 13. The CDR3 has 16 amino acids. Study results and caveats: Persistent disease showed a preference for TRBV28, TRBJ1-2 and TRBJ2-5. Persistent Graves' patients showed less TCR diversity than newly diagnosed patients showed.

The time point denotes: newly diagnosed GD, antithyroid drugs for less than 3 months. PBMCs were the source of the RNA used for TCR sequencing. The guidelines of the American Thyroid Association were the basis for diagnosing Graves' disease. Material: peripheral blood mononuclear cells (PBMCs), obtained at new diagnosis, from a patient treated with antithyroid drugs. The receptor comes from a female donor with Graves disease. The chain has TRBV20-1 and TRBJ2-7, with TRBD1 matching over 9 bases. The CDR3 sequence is CSARWFAGQGFHEQYF. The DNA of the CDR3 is TGCAGTGCTAGATGGTTTGCGGGACAGGGTTTCCACGAGCAGTACTTC.